These 5 T cell receptor beta chains originate from one sample sequenced in a study of shared clonotypes between healthy human individuals. Sequencing was performed with immunoSEQ multiplex PCR; in TCRdb, only in-frame clones are kept and a portion is missing. The sample carries millions of clones, 90% to 95% recorded once. The source material was naive CD4+ T cells sorted from blood. The sample's subset: CD45RA+ positively selected. The receptors come from a man aged 18 to 30 in good health.

This chain connects TRBV6-5 to TRBJ1-2, with 8 bases that match TRBD1. The J segment lost 2 bases and the V segment lost 4 bases, leaving 9 bases of the junction unmatched. Germline V gives CDR1 MNHEY, CDR2 SVGAGI. The CDR3 covers 16 residues. The CDR3 DNA sequence: TGTGCCAGCAGTTTCCGGACAGGGTCCTTCAACTATGGCTACACCTTC. Its protein product is CASSFRTGSFNYGYTF.

This chain joins TRBV11-3 and TRBJ2-3, with 8 bases fitting TRBD2. The V gene end was trimmed by 1 base and the J gene end by 2 bases; junction bases not matched to a gene: 5. Per the germline V gene, CDR1 is SGHNT and CDR2 is YENEEA. The CDR3 loop spans 16 amino acids. This CDR3 is CASSLGSGRATDTQYF. The CDR3 nucleotides are TGTGCCAGCAGCTTAGGAAGCGGGAGAGCCACAGATACGCAGTATTTT.

The chain carries TRBV9 and TRBJ1-5; D not certain. V lost 0 bases, J lost 1 base, and 8 bases lay in between. In germline, CDR1 is SGDLS, CDR2 YYNGEE. The CDR3 covers 15 residues. The CDR3 DNA reads as TGTGCCAGCAGCGTAGCCACAGAGAGCAATCAGCCCCAGCATTTT. Protein sequence: CASSVATESNQPQHF.

Remarks on this clone: Within the sample, other DNA sequences also encode this same CDR3. This chain connects TRBV18 to TRBJ2-7; D gene uncertain. Germline-derived CDR1 and CDR2 are KGHSH and LQKENI. This CDR3 spans 12 amino acids. Trimming shortened V by 3 bases and J by 4 bases, and 7 bases separated the two germline ends. CDR3 nucleotides: TGTGCCAGCTCACCTACGGAGTACGAGCAGTACTTC. It yields the protein CASSPTEYEQYF.

DNA for the CDR3: TGTGCCAGCAGCTTACGGGGTCAGGCCTTGACCTACGAGCAGTACTTC. Translation: CASSLRGQALTYEQYF. The chain has TRBV7-9 and TRBJ2-7; D is perhaps TRBD2 (5 bases). The V gene lost 2 bases and the J gene lost 2 bases, with 16 bases spanning the gap. The germline CDR1 and CDR2 sequences are SEHNR and FQNEAQ (reference sequence). This CDR3 is 16 amino acids long.